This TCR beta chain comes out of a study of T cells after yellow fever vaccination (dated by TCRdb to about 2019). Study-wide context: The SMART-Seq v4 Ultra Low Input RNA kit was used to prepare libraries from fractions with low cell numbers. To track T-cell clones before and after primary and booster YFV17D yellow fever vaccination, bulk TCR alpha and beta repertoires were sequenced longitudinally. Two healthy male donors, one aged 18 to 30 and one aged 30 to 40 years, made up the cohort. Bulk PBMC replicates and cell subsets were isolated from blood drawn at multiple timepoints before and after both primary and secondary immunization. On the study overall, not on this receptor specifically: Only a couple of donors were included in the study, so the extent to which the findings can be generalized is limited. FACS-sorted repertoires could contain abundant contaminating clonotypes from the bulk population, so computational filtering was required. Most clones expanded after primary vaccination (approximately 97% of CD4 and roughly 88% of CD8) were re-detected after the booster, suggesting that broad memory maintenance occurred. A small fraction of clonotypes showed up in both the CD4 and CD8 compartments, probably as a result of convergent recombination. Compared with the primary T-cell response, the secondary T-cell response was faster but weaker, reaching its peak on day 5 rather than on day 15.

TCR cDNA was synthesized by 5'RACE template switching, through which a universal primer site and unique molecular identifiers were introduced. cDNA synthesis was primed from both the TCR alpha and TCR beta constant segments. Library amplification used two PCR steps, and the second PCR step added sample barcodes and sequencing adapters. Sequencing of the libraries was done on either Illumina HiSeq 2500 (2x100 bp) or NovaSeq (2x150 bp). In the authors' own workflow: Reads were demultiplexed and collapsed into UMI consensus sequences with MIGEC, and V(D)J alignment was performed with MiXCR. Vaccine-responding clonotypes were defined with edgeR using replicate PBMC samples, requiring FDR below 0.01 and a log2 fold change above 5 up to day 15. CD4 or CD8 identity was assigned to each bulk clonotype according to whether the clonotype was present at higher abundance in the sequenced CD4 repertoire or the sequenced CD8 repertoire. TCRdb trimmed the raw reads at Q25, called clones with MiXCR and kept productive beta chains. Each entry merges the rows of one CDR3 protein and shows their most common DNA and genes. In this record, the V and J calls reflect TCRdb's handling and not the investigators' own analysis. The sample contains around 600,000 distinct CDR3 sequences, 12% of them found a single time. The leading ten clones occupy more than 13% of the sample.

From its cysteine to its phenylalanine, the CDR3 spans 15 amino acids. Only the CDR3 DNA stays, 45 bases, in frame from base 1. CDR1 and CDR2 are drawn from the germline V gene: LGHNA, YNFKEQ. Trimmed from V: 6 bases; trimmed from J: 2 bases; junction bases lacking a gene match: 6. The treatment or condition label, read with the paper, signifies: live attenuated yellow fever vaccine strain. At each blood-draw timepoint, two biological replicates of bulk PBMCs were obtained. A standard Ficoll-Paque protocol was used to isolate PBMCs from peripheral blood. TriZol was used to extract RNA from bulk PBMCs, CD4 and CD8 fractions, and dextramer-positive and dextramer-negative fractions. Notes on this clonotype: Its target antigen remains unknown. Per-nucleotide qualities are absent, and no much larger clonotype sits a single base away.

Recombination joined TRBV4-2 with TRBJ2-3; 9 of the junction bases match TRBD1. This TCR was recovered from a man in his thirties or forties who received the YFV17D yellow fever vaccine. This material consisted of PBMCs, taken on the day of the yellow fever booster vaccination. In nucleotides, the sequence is TGTGCCAGCAGACCGACAGGGGGAAACACAGATACGCAGTATTTT. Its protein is CASRPTGGNTDTQYF.